These 20 T cell receptor beta chains came from one sample sequenced in a study of cytomegalovirus exposure and HLA in healthy donors (dated by TCRdb to the late 2010s). Libraries were built with the immunoSEQ multiplex PCR assay. A mixture of 60 forward primers for TCR Vbeta segments and 13 reverse primers for TCR Jbeta segments was used in the multiplex PCR. TCRdb mirrors the immuneACCESS table, restricted to in-frame sequences. Some clones are absent from its copies; in checked studies, under half trace to an unresolved V gene, and the reason for the others is unknown. This sample is represented by 100,000 to 150,000 clones; about 80% of them were singletons. Approximately 5% of the sample rests with the top ten. The sequencing sample was made of PBMCs. The receptors come from a young man in good health and CMV-seronegative.

This chain links TRBV4-1 with TRBJ1-6; D uncertain. This CDR3 contains 17 residues. The V gene lost 0 bases and the J gene lost 6 bases, with 15 bases spanning the gap. Germline-derived CDR1 and CDR2 are MGHRA and YSYEKL. CDR3 region: CASSQDKRFVGNSPLHF. CDR3 in DNA: TGCGCCAGCAGCCAAGATAAGCGGTTTGTGGGTAATTCACCCCTCCACTTT.

The V and J genes are TRBV29-1 and TRBJ2-1; TRBD2 agrees at 10 bases. This CDR3 is built from 16 residues. The V and J ends lost 1 base and 0 bases, in that order; junction bases with no gene match: 3. Germline CDR1 SQVTM, CDR2 ANQGSEA. The CDR3 DNA is TGCAGCGTTGAAGGGCTAGCGGGGGACTCCTACAATGAGCAGTTCTTC. Translated, it gives CSVEGLAGDSYNEQFF.

The rearrangement links TRBV4-2 to TRBJ2-7; weak D call: TRBD2 (5 bases). Trimming pared 1 base from V and 6 bases from J, leaving 13 bases between. Looked up from germline, CDR1 is LGHNA and CDR2 is YNFKEQ. The CDR3 extends over 14 amino acids. CDR3 amino acids: CASSQGNGLGEQYF. The CDR3 region has the DNA TGTGCCAGCAGCCAAGGTAACGGACTGGGCGAGCAGTACTTC.

This clone was seen only once. J is TRBJ2-1 and V is TRBV25-1; weak D call: TRBD1 (5 bases). The V end was cut by 2 bases, the J end by 0 bases, with 11 bases between. CDR1 MGHDK and CDR2 SYGVNS come from the germline V gene. This CDR3 comprises 16 residues. CDR3 DNA: TGTGCCAGCAGTGAAAGTTGGGGCGCCTCCTACAATGAGCAGTTCTTC. As protein: CASSESWGASYNEQFF.

In its sample, this clone was seen a few times. The chain carries TRBV19 and TRBJ1-2; TRBD1 aligns across 8 bases. Germline V lookup: CDR1 LNHDA, CDR2 SQIVND (reference sequence). J lost 4 bases, V lost 5 bases, and 9 bases had no gene match. This CDR3 region has 15 residues. CDR3 bases: TGTGCCAGTAGTCGGCCGGGACAGGAGTTCTATGGCTACACCTTC. This gives the protein CASSRPGQEFYGYTF.

V usage is TRBV13 and J usage is TRBJ1-2; D perhaps matches TRBD1 (5 bases). CDR3 length equals 14 residues. V was pared by 6 bases and J by 6 bases, with 17 bases between. From germline, CDR1 is PRHDT and CDR2 FYEKMQ (reference sequence). The CDR3 nucleotides are TGTGCCAGCAGGGGGATGGGGGGATTTAATGGCTACACCTTC. It specifies CASRGMGGFNGYTF.

This chain connects TRBV2 to TRBJ2-2; 7 bases match TRBD1. Looked up from germline, CDR1 is SNHLY and CDR2 is FYNNEI. This CDR3 comprises 16 residues. After removal of 3 bases from V and 0 bases from J, the junction contained 4 bases not matched to a gene. The CDR3 protein is CASSESQGANTGELFF. CDR3 sequence (DNA): TGTGCCAGCAGTGAGTCCCAGGGGGCGAACACCGGGGAGCTGTTTTTT.

V usage is TRBV4-3 and J usage is TRBJ1-2, with D possibly matching TRBD1 (6 bases). The V gene lost 1 base and the J gene lost 4 bases, with 10 bases spanning the gap. The germline gives CDR1 LGHNA, CDR2 YSLEER. The CDR3 consists of 14 residues. CDR3 in amino acids: CASSQGTVSYGYTF. For the CDR3, the DNA is TGCGCCAGCAGCCAAGGGACAGTGAGCTATGGCTACACCTTC.

The V gene is TRBV4-3, the J gene TRBJ2-2; weak D call: TRBD1 (6 bases). V was trimmed by 1 base and J by 3 bases, leaving 12 bases between them. Germline V gene sequence: CDR1 LGHNA, CDR2 YSLEER. This CDR3 spans 16 amino acids. As DNA, the CDR3 is TGCGCCAGCAGCCAAGGATCGGCAGGGGACACCGGGGAGCTGTTTTTT. The encoded protein is CASSQGSAGDTGELFF.

The chain's CDR3 is CASSPRTGGGGYTF. The CDR3 nucleotides read TGTGCCAGCAGTCCCCGGACAGGGGGCGGTGGCTACACCTTC. The V and J genes are TRBV28 and TRBJ1-2; TRBD1 matches 11 bases. This CDR3 contains 14 residues. The V segment lost 5 bases and the J segment 7 bases; nucleotides outside the gene matches: 6. Germline V gene data show CDR1 as MDHEN and CDR2 as SYDVKM.

The chain carries TRBV5-4 and TRBJ2-2; perhaps TRBD1 as D (6 bases). CDR1 is SGHNT and CDR2 is YYREEE in the germline V gene (reference sequence). This CDR3 has 16 amino acids. V lost 2 bases and J 1 base, leaving 12 bases between the germline ends. The CDR3 region is CASSFAGTRNTGELFF. In DNA form, the CDR3 reads TGTGCCAGCAGCTTCGCCGGGACAAGGAACACCGGGGAGCTGTTTTTT. The full variable domain, in which reference TRBV5-4 and TRBJ2-2 provide the parts outside the CDR3, is ETGVTQSPTHLIKTRGQQVTLRCSSQSGHNTVSWYQQALGQGPQFIFQYYREEENGRGNFPPRFSGLQFPNYSSELNVNALELDDSALYLCASSFAGTRNTGELFFGEGSRLTVL.

This clone was counted a few times. The chain joins TRBV28 to TRBJ1-1; tentatively, D is TRBD1 (5 bases). CDR3 length: 14 residues. CDR1 and CDR2 from the germline V gene are MDHEN and SYDVKM. V lost 2 bases, J lost 11 bases, and 18 bases lay in between. CDR3 region: CASSLVGQGRSAFF. CDR3 sequence (DNA): TGTGCCAGCAGTTTAGTGGGCCAGGGCCGATCTGCTTTCTTT.

This sequence joins TRBV7-9 and TRBJ2-5, with 7 bases identical to TRBD1. Per the germline V gene, CDR1 is SEHNR and CDR2 is FQNEAQ (reference sequence). The CDR3 extends over 16 amino acids. J lost 5 bases, V lost 6 bases, and 15 bases had no gene match. In DNA, the CDR3 is TGTGCCAGCAGGACTTCCCGGGACAGACTTTGGGAGACCCAGTACTTC. It encodes CASRTSRDRLWETQYF. The variable domain in full, completed from reference TRBV7-9 and TRBJ2-5, reads DTGVSQNPRHKITKRGQNVTFRCDPISEHNRLYWYRQTLGQGPEFLTYFQNEAQLEKSRLLSDRFSAERPKGSFSTLEIQRTEQGDSAMYLCASRTSRDRLWETQYFGPGTRLLVL.

This clone was seen only a few times. The V and J genes are TRBV7-2 and TRBJ1-6, with 7 bases matching TRBD1. CDR1 is SGHTA and CDR2 is FQGNSA in the germline V gene. V was clipped by 1 base and J by 7 bases; unmatched bases: 4. The CDR3 is 15 amino acids. Written as DNA, the CDR3 is TGTGCCAGCAGCTTAGAGGGGGCAAGGAATTCACCCCTCCACTTT. Translation: CASSLEGARNSPLHF.

This chain's CDR3 is CASRLDRETQYF. For the CDR3, the DNA is TGTGCAAGTCGCCTGGACAGAGAGACCCAGTACTTC. J is TRBJ2-5 and V is TRBV12-2; the tabulated D call, TRBD1, remains unverified against the DNA. TRBV12-2 is listed as a pseudogene. The length of the CDR3 is 12 residues.

The J gene is TRBJ1-2, the V gene TRBV19; the D gene is possibly TRBD1 (6 bases). Germline lookup yields CDR1 LNHDA and CDR2 SQIVND (reference sequence). Trimming removed 6 bases at V and 4 bases at J, with 15 bases between. The CDR3 has 14 residues. CDR3 region: CASSTGTPIYGYTF. In DNA form, the CDR3 reads TGTGCCAGTAGCACCGGGACACCGATCTATGGCTACACCTTC.

V and J are TRBV5-1 and TRBJ2-5; the match to TRBD1 covers 7 bases. The junction had 4 bases not matched to a gene; V was cut back by 4 bases and J by 1 base. The CDR3 loop spans 14 amino acids. Germline assignment: CDR1 SGHRS and CDR2 YFSETQ. CDR3: CASSLTGFQETQYF. The CDR3 nucleotides read TGCGCCAGCAGCCTGACAGGGTTCCAAGAGACCCAGTACTTC.

The chain carries TRBV7-6 and TRBJ2-3; 7 positions match TRBD2. Germline CDR1 and CDR2: SGHVS and FNYEAQ. This CDR3 is built from 14 residues. With 4 bases clipped from V and 1 base from J, the junction kept 2 bases outside the gene matches. CDR3 loop: CASSWEGRTDTQYF. CDR3 bases: TGTGCCAGCAGCTGGGAGGGGCGCACAGATACGCAGTATTTT. The variable domain in full, with the rest retrieved from reference TRBV7-6 and TRBJ2-3, is GAGVSQSPRYKVTKRGQDVALRCDPISGHVSLYWYRQALGQGPEFLTYFNYEAQQDKSGLPNDRFSAERPEGSISTLTIQRTEQRDSAMYRCASSWEGRTDTQYFGPGTRLTVL.

The chain recombines TRBV5-4 with TRBJ1-4, with D unclear. Germline V gene data show CDR1 as SGHNT and CDR2 as YYREEE (reference sequence). V was shortened by 0 bases and J by 3 bases, with 3 bases between the two germline ends. The CDR3 length is 13 residues. The CDR3 loop reads CASSLEPNEKLFF. The CDR3 DNA reads TGTGCCAGCAGCTTGGAGCCTAATGAAAAACTGTTTTTT. Together with reference TRBV5-4 and TRBJ1-4, the CDR3 gives the full variable domain: ETGVTQSPTHLIKTRGQQVTLRCSSQSGHNTVSWYQQALGQGPQFIFQYYREEENGRGNFPPRFSGLQFPNYSSELNVNALELDDSALYLCASSLEPNEKLFFGSGTQLSVL.

This clone was detected many times. This chain connects TRBV2 to TRBJ1-1, with 8 bases that match TRBD1. This CDR3 is 15 amino acids long. Germline-derived CDR1 and CDR2 are SNHLY and FYNNEI. V was clipped by 7 bases and J by 2 bases; unmatched bases: 9. The CDR3 region is CASNLQGGLNTEAFF. The CDR3 nucleotides are TGTGCCAGCAACCTACAGGGGGGATTAAACACTGAAGCTTTCTTT.